Sequencing of this T cell receptor (beta chain) was carried out in a study of identical twins. About this clonotype: Its specificity is not known.

V shed 0 bases and J shed 5 bases, with 17 bases lying between them. CDR1 is SGHDT, CDR2 YYEEEE, per germline. CDR3 length: 16 amino acids. Study-wide results and limits: There were fewer insertions in abundant cord blood beta clonotypes, but memory repertoires showed no such pattern. Conclusions were drawn cross-sectionally by statistical analysis, without following the same donors. There was more out-of-frame TCR alpha sharing in monozygotic twins than models estimated.

It was template switching that added a universal primer site, and there were unique molecular identifiers on the cDNA. TCRdb used MiXCR to reprocess the 5' RACE reads, holding one entry per CDR3 protein. The table includes about 340,000 distinct CDR3 sequences, 12% detected once. The data also belong to a second study, concerning yellow fever vaccine responses in identical twins.

The receptor comes from a woman between 18 and 30 years old in good health. This sequence joins TRBV5-6 and TRBJ2-5; a weak D match, TRBD2 (6 bases). Material for sequencing was CD8+ T cells sorted from blood. CDR3 region: CASSLAYGRSGETQYF. Here the CDR3 DNA reads TGTGCCAGCAGCTTGGCTTACGGGAGATCGGGGGAGACCCAGTACTTC.